This T cell receptor beta chain emerged from a study of T-cell reconstitution after alpha-beta-depleted transplantation in children. Findings and limits, study-wide: Newly produced T cells mostly accounted for T-cell counts and diversity one year post-transplant. Surviving thymic progenitors and recipient T cells were the source of high TCRbeta diversity at day 60 in some patients. As was reported, about two months after transplant, alpha-beta T cells came from several hundred expanded graft clones.

On this clonotype itself: Its antigen is not known.

The CDR3 extends over 16 amino acids. CDR1 is SGHDT, CDR2 YYEEEE, per germline. The junction had 7 bases not matched to a gene; V was cut back by 4 bases and J by 2 bases. For TCRbeta, the library was prepared with unique molecular identifiers. TCRdb re-derived calls from the PCR reads in MiXCR, one entry per CDR3 protein. Of about a million distinct CDR3 sequences in the sample, around 30% are singletons; the top ten hold 28%. The material was PBMCs, mostly from graft donor cells, obtained 360 days after TCRalphabeta/CD19-depleted stem cell transplant. This TCR came from a boy less than two years old who had a stem cell transplant for SCID, so the T cells may come from the graft donor. The rearrangement links TRBV5-6 to TRBJ2-5; 11 bases line up with TRBD2. This CDR3 reads CASSTTSGGRQETQYF. In DNA, the CDR3 is TGTGCCAGCAGCACTACTAGCGGGGGACGACAAGAGACCCAGTACTTC.